The 7 T cell receptor beta chains listed next were all sequenced from one sample in a study of T cells in Graves' hyperthyroidism and ophthalmopathy. What was amplified from RNA transcripts were TCR beta CDR3 regions. TCR CDR3 underwent first-round RT-PCR with the HTBI primer set. TCRdb re-called the multiplex PCR reads through MiXCR, storing one row per CDR3 protein. The data show hundreds of thousands of distinct CDR3 sequences, about 43% seen once. The material sequenced was peripheral blood or thyroid tissue (not recorded which). The receptors were gathered from a woman aged 18-30 years with Graves' hyperthyroidism.

V and J are TRBV14 and TRBJ2-7; possible D gene TRBD2, 6 bases. Per the germline V gene, CDR1 is SGHDN and CDR2 is FVKESK. CDR3 size: 13 residues. Trimming removed 4 bases from V and 5 bases from J, with 12 bases in between. This chain's CDR3 is CASSRLGLHEQYF. Here the CDR3 DNA reads TGTGCCAGCAGCCGTCTGGGACTCCACGAGCAGTACTTC.

J is TRBJ1-2 and V is TRBV10-3, with D possibly TRBD1 on 6 matching bases. The germline CDR1 and CDR2 sequences are ENHRY and SYGVKD. Trimming stripped 0 bases from V and 3 bases from J, with 8 bases between. The CDR3 runs to 14 residues. CDR3 region: CAISESQGYYGYTF. The CDR3 DNA follows: TGTGCCATCAGTGAGTCACAGGGATACTATGGCTACACCTTC.

To note about this clonotype: A junction end diverges from the germline sequence, so it may reflect a read error. This chain connects TRBV9 to TRBJ1-1; no clear D gene. The germline V gene encodes CDR1 SGDLS and CDR2 YYNGEE. The CDR3 spans 15 residues. CDR3 region: CASSQPDTENTEAFF. In DNA, the CDR3 is TGCGCCAGCAGCCAACCCGACACGGAGAACACTGAAGCTTTCTTT.

The chain has TRBV10-2 and TRBJ2-7; the D gene is possibly TRBD2 (6 bases). Germline V gene data show CDR1 as WSHSY and CDR2 as SAAADI. There are 15 residues in the CDR3. V was shortened by 6 bases and J by 3 bases, with 18 bases between the two germline ends. CDR3 in amino acids: CASRRSGLSIYEQYF. The DNA for the CDR3 is TGCGCCAGCAGACGATCGGGACTCTCAATCTACGAGCAGTACTTC.

The chain has TRBV5-1 and TRBJ1-3; D remains unclear. The germline gives CDR1 SGHRS, CDR2 YFSETQ. V shed 2 bases and J shed 3 bases, with 9 bases lying between them. CDR3 length: 14 residues. The DNA of the CDR3 is TGCGCCAGCAGCTTCACCAGTGGTGGAAACACCATATATTTT. Translated: CASSFTSGGNTIYF.

The rearrangement joins TRBV7-8 to TRBJ2-5, with TRBD2 matching 8 bases. V shed 6 bases and J 5 bases; nucleotides not matched to a gene: 20. This CDR3 contains 18 residues. Germline assignment: CDR1 SGHVS and CDR2 FQNEAQ. CDR3 amino acids: CASRNTYEKGSSGETQYF. For the CDR3, the DNA is TGTGCCAGCAGGAACACTTACGAAAAGGGATCTAGCGGGGAGACCCAGTACTTC. Complete variable domain (other parts from reference TRBV7-8 and TRBJ2-5): GAGVSQSPRYKVAKRGQDVALRCDPISGHVSLFWYQQALGQGPEFLTYFQNEAQLDKSGLPSDRFFAERPEGSVSTLKIQRTQQEDSAVYLCASRNTYEKGSSGETQYFGPGTRLLVL.

This clonotype showed up many times. The CDR3 DNA reads as TGTGCCAGCAGCCCGACGGGGGCCAATTCACCCCTCCACTTT. It yields the protein CASSPTGANSPLHF. The V and J genes are TRBV7-8 and TRBJ1-6, with D perhaps TRBD1 (6 bases). The CDR3 covers 14 residues. V was trimmed by 5 bases and J by 7 bases, leaving 12 bases between them. The V gene's germline CDR1 is SGHVS and CDR2 FQNEAQ.